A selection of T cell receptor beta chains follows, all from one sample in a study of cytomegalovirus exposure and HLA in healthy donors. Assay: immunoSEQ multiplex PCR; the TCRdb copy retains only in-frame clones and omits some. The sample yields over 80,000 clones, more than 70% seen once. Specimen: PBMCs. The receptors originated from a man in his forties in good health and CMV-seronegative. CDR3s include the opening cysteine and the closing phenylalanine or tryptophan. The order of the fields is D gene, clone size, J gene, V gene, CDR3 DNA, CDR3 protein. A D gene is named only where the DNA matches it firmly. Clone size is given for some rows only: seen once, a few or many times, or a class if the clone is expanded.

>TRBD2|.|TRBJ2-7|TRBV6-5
TGTGCCAGCAGTTACGAAGCGGGGGCATACGAGCAGTACTTC
CASSYEAGAYEQYF
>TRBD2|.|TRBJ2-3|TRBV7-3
TGTGCCAGCAGCTCCCAAGTGGGACTAGCTACAGATACGCAGTATTTT
CASSSQVGLATDTQYF
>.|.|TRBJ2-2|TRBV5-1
TGCGCCAGCAGCTTGGAGTGGACGGGAGATACCGGGGAGCTGTTTTTT
CASSLEWTGDTGELFF
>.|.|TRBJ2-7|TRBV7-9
TGTGCCAGCAGCCGCGGGGGCCGCGACGAGCAGTACTTC
CASSRGGRDEQYF
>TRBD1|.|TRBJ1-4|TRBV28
TGTGCCAGCAGTTCGCCGACAGGGGGGACTGAAAAACTGTTTTTT
CASSSPTGGTEKLFF
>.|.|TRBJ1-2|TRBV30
TGTGCCTGGAGTCTCGAACTAAACTATGGCTACACCTTC
CAWSLELNYGYTF
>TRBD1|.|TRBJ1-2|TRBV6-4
TGTGCCAGCAGTGACGGGACAGGGGCCTATGGCTACACCTTC
CASSDGTGAYGYTF
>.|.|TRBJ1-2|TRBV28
TGTGTCGCGGGACGACTCTATGGCTACACCTTC
CVAGRLYGYTF
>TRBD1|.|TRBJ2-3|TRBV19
TGTGCCAGTAGGATTCGGGACAGGGGGATTGGAGATACGCAGTATTTT
CASRIRDRGIGDTQYF
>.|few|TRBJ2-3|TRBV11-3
TGTGCCAGCAGCTCAGACAGGGATACGCAGTATTTT
CASSSDRDTQYF
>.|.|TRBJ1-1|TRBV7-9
TGTGCCAGCAGCTTGAGGATGAACACTGAAGCTTTCTTT
CASSLRMNTEAFF
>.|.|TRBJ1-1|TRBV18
TGTGCCAGCTCACCACCCGGGAACACTGAAGCTTTCTTT
CASSPPGNTEAFF
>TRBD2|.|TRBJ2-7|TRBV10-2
TGCGCCAGCAGGTTAGCGGGGGAATTGAGCGAGCAGTACTTC
CASRLAGELSEQYF
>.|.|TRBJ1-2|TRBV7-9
TGTGCCAGCAGCAAGGAGTCAGCTAACTATGGCTACACCTTC
CASSKESANYGYTF
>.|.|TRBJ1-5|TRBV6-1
TGTGCCAGCAGTGGGCACCCTGATCAGCCCCAGCATTTT
CASSGHPDQPQHF
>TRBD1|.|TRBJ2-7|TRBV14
TGTGCCAGCAGCCAAGAGACAGGGAACTTTTACGAGCAGTACTTC
CASSQETGNFYEQYF
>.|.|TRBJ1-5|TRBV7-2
TGTGCCAGCAGCTTAAAGATAGGGGAGGTTCAGCCCCAGCATTTT
CASSLKIGEVQPQHF
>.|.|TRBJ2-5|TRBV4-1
TGCGCCAGCAGCCAAGAGAGGCTTCGGGAGACCCAGTACTTC
CASSQERLRETQYF
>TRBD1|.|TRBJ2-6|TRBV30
TGTGCCTGGAGTGGCTACAGGGGGCCTGGGGCCAACGTCCTGACTTTC
CAWSGYRGPGANVLTF
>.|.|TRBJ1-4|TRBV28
TGTGCCAGCGGGCGATCAACTAATGAAAAACTGTTTTTT
CASGRSTNEKLFF
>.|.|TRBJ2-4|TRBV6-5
TGTGCCAGCAGTTACGTTTCGGGGAGCCACATTCAGTACTTC
CASSYVSGSHIQYF
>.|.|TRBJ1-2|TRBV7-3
TGTGCCAGCAGCTCCCCTACAGGGAACTATGGCTACACCTTC
CASSSPTGNYGYTF
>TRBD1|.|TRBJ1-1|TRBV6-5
TGTGCCAGCAGTTCCTCTGGCGACAGGGCCCACACTGAAGCTTTCTTT
CASSSSGDRAHTEAFF
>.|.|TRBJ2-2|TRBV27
TGTGCCAGCAGTTTGTTGGAACCCACGGGCACCGGGGAGCTGTTTTTT
CASSLLEPTGTGELFF
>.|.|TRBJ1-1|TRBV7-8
TGTGCCAGCAGATCAACTACGGGCACTGAAGCTTTCTTT
CASRSTTGTEAFF
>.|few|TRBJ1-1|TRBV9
TGTGCCAGCAGCGTAGGTCTTCAGGGGCTGAACACTGAAGCTTTCTTT
CASSVGLQGLNTEAFF
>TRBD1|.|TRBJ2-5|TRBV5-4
TGTGCCAGCAGGGCCGGGACAGAAGAGACCCAGTACTTC
CASRAGTEETQYF
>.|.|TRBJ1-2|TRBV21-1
TGTGCCAGCAGATCCTCAACGACGGAGAACTATGGCTACACCTTC
CASRSSTTENYGYTF
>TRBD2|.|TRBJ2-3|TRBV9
TGTGCCAGCAGCGTTCGACTAGCCATCACAGATACGCAGTATTTT
CASSVRLAITDTQYF
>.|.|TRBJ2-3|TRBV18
TGTGCCAGCTCACCACAACAGGGCACAGATACGCAGTATTTT
CASSPQQGTDTQYF
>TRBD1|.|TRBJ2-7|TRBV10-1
TGCGCCAGCAATTCCGGGACAGTATGTGAGCAGTACTTC
CASNSGTVCEQYF
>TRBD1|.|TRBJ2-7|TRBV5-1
TGCGCCAGCAGCTCGCTCCGGACAGGGGCTGAGCAGTACTTC
CASSSLRTGAEQYF
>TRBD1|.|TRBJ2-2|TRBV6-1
TGTGCCAGCAGTGAAAATTCAGGGGGCAGGACCGGGGAGCTGTTTTTT
CASSENSGGRTGELFF
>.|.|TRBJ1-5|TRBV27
TGTGCCAGCAGTTCCCCCGGAGGGCAGGGCCAGCCCCAGCATTTT
CASSSPGGQGQPQHF
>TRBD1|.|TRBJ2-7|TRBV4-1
TGCGCCAGCTCTCGACAGGGGCTAGGAGACGAGCAGTACTTC
CASSRQGLGDEQYF
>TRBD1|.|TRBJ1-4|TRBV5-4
TGTGCCAGCAGCGAGGGGGCGGACGAAAAACTGTTTTTT
CASSEGADEKLFF
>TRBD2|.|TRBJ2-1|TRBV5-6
TGTGCCAGCAGCTTGCTAGCGGGATACAATGAGCAGTTCTTC
CASSLLAGYNEQFF
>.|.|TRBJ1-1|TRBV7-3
TGTGCCAGCAGCTCCATGGGGGGGAACACTGAAGCTTTCTTT
CASSSMGGNTEAFF
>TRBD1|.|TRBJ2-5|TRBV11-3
TGTGCCAGCTCTAAGGACAGGGGCCTTCAAGAGACCCAGTACTTC
CASSKDRGLQETQYF